These T cell receptor beta chains were read from a single sample in a study of blood T cell repertoires in COVID-19. Sequencing used immunoSEQ multiplex PCR; TCRdb keeps in-frame clones, though not all of them. This table has 120,000 to 150,000 clones, roughly 76% appearing once. Sequencing input: peripheral blood. These receptors were taken from a human donor with acute or convalescent COVID-19. The donor label of this sample is uncertain. Each CDR3 is given with its conserved first and last residue.

J gene,V gene,CDR3 protein
TRBJ1-5,TRBV19,CASSRTGGQPQHF
TRBJ1-2,TRBV7-2,CASSTEQGWYGYTF
TRBJ1-4,TRBV18,CASSRQGHEKLFF
TRBJ1-3,TRBV4-2,CASSHPGQASGNTIYF
TRBJ1-5,TRBV20-1,CSASKRRDSNQPQHF
TRBJ2-1,TRBV19,CASSMSHAYNEQFF
TRBJ1-4,TRBV12-3/TRBV12-4,CASSLSREKLFF
TRBJ1-5,TRBV5-6,CASSYTQGDQPQHF
TRBJ2-2,TRBV29-1,CSVEALAGAANTGELFF
TRBJ1-2,TRBV3-1/TRBV3-2,CASSQTSGDLGYTF
TRBJ1-2,TRBV11-2,CASSLAQDRGYTF
TRBJ2-1,TRBV6-2/TRBV6-3,CASSLQDLNMGNEQFF
TRBJ1-3,TRBV7-2,CASSPQGSSGNTIYF
TRBJ2-7,TRBV6-5,CASRVGQGAHEQYF
TRBJ1-3,TRBV5-1,CASSLEAGSSGNTIYF
TRBJ2-5,TRBV12-5,CASGPGAGVETQYF
TRBJ1-3,TRBV9,CASSVGETGGNTIYF
TRBJ2-1,TRBV9,CASSVSSGGYNEQFF
TRBJ2-5,TRBV19,CASSSLTRRVETQYF
TRBJ2-5,TRBV2,CASRRDRQETQYF
TRBJ1-4,TRBV19,CATQDLTSREKLFF
TRBJ2-7,TRBV6-5,CASRVGLNYEQYF
TRBJ2-5,TRBV30,CAWSLGLTGEETQYF
TRBJ1-2,TRBV2,CASSEGRGNYGYTF
TRBJ2-1,TRBV11-2,CASSLGGLANEQFF
TRBJ1-5,TRBV5-5,CASSLAQGAQPQHF
TRBJ2-4,TRBV6-2/TRBV6-3,CASSYEANIQYF
TRBJ2-7,TRBV2,CASSEGPTGALMEYF
TRBJ1-2,TRBV7-9,CASSPPGQYSNYGYTF
TRBJ2-3,TRBV27,CASSGRGTDTQYF
TRBJ1-1,TRBV29-1,CSVAGTRNTEAFF
TRBJ2-3,TRBV7-6,CASSSSGFGTDTQYF
TRBJ1-1,TRBV5-1,CASSLEAGRTEAFF
TRBJ2-5,TRBV7-2,CASSPGLARLQETQYF
TRBJ2-3,TRBV2,CASGGTFTDTQYF
TRBJ1-6,TRBV7-9,CASSRTAKSSYNSPLHF
TRBJ2-3,TRBV19,CASSPSLHTQYF
TRBJ1-1,TRBV7-8,CASSSGTGWYTEAFF
TRBJ2-1,TRBV5-4,CASSSGSSYNEQFF
TRBJ2-1,TRBV6-1,CASSEPGQGHNEQFF
TRBJ2-5,TRBV27,CASSLFRDRNGGTQYF
TRBJ1-2,TRBV30,CAWTRRTGNYGYTF
TRBJ2-5,TRBV11-1,CASSLGPAGGETQYF
TRBJ1-5,TRBV18,CASSPPGGKEPQHF
TRBJ1-3,TRBV5-5,CASSLYGTGFGNTIYF
TRBJ1-5,TRBV27,CASSVQGDGNQPQHF